This T cell receptor beta chain was identified during a study of T cell responses to AZD1222 COVID-19 vaccine. Study observations and caveats: In the spike-specific TCR repertoire, nearly half reportedly target unmutated variant regions. None of the repertoires were sampled until the peak T cell response had passed.

A word on this clone: What it recognizes is unknown.

The assay was immunoSEQ multiplex PCR, and TCRdb's table has in-frame clones only and misses some. The data contain more than 95,000 clones, approximately 88% of them singletons. This CDR3 comprises 16 residues. The V and J ends lost 0 bases and 0 bases respectively, with 9 bases between them. The germline gives CDR1 SGHNT, CDR2 YYREEE (reference sequence). The V call is TRBV5-4, the J call TRBJ1-4; D is ambiguous. This clonotype originated in an adult in good health. This sample comprised peripheral blood, obtained on day 0 of AZD1222 vaccination. The CDR3 is CASSLAGTATNEKLFF. CDR3 DNA sequence: TGTGCCAGCAGCTTGGCTGGCACAGCAACTAATGAAAAACTGTTTTTT.